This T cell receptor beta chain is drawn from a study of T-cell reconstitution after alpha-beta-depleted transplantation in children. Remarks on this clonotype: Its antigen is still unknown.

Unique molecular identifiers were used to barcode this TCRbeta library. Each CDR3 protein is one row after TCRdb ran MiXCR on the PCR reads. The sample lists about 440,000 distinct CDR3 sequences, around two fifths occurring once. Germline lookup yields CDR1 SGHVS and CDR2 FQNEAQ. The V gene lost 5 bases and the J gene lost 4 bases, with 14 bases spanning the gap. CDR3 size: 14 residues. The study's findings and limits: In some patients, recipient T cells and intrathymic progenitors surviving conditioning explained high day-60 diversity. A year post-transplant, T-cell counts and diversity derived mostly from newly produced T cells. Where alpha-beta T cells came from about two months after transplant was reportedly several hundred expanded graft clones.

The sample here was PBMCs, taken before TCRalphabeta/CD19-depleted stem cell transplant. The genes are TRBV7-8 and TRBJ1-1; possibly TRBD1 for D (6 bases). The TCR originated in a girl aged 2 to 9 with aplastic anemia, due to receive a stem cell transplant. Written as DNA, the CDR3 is TGTGCCAGCAGCGCCAGGGGCTTGGGCACTGAAGCTTTCTTT. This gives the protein CASSARGLGTEAFF.